Listed below are T cell receptor beta chains from one sample, sequenced in a study of blood T cells in healthy people across ages. A single record per CDR3 protein comes from TCRdb applying MiXCR to the 5' RACE reads. The table shows approximately 600,000 distinct CDR3 sequences, with roughly three fifths occurring only once. The sequenced sample consisted of blood. The receptor source for this set is a man in his sixties in good health. CDR3s include the opening cysteine and the closing phenylalanine or tryptophan. The D gene is left open where the match is weak. The size field is filled for only some rows; it gives once, few, many or a size class.

j_call,clone_size,d_call,v_call,cdr3_aa,cdr3_nt
TRBJ2-3,.,.,TRBV11-3,CASSLGFGTDTQYF,TGTGCCAGCAGCTTAGGTTTCGGAACAGATACGCAGTATTTT
TRBJ2-7,few,.,TRBV2,CASSDGPYEQYF,TGTGCCAGCAGCGACGGCCCCTACGAGCAGTACTTC
TRBJ1-1,.,.,TRBV20-1,CSASGDTEAFF,TGCAGTGCTAGCGGGGACACTGAAGCTTTCTTT
TRBJ1-2,.,TRBD1,TRBV24-1,CATSPDRGKGYTF,TGTGCCACCAGTCCAGACAGGGGGAAGGGCTACACCTTC
TRBJ1-6,.,.,TRBV7-8,CASSPLGGGNSPLHF,TGTGCCAGCAGCCCCCTAGGGGGTGGGAATTCACCCCTCCACTTT
TRBJ2-5,.,.,TRBV13,CATKGTGETQYF,TGTGCCACCAAAGGGACCGGAGAGACCCAGTACTTC
TRBJ1-1,.,.,TRBV28,CASSLRQGSYTEAFF,TGTGCCAGCAGTTTAAGGCAGGGGTCCTACACTGAAGCTTTCTTT
TRBJ2-3,few,.,TRBV20-1,CSAKDGIDSTDTQYF,TGCAGTGCCAAAGACGGGATAGATAGCACAGATACGCAGTATTTT
TRBJ1-2,.,TRBD1,TRBV4-1,CASSLLDRGRGGYTF,TGCGCCAGCAGCCTTCTGGACAGGGGGCGCGGTGGCTACACCTTC
TRBJ1-2,many,TRBD1,TRBV20-1,CSAEDRVDYGYTF,TGCAGTGCCGAGGACAGGGTGGACTATGGCTACACCTTC
TRBJ2-1,.,.,TRBV28,CASGAGWSEQFF,TGTGCCAGCGGGGCAGGCTGGAGTGAGCAGTTCTTC
TRBJ2-7,.,.,TRBV20-1,CSARGPEPYEQYF,TGCAGTGCTAGAGGACCGGAACCCTACGAGCAGTACTTC
TRBJ2-1,few,.,TRBV6-6,CASSYSGYEQFF,TGTGCCAGCAGTTACTCGGGGTATGAGCAGTTCTTC
TRBJ1-5,.,.,TRBV4-1,CASSPYVHSNQPQHF,TGCGCCAGCAGCCCGTATGTACATAGCAATCAGCCCCAGCATTTT
TRBJ2-7,.,.,TRBV7-9,CASNLPGASYNEQYF,TGTGCCAGCAACCTTCCGGGGGCCTCATACAATGAGCAGTACTTC
TRBJ2-5,.,TRBD1,TRBV10-3,CATVRQGPLQETQYF,TGTGCCACCGTGCGACAGGGCCCACTCCAAGAGACCCAGTACTTC
TRBJ1-1,few,.,TRBV6-1,CASSAVQGGAEAFF,TGTGCCAGCAGTGCCGTACAGGGAGGGGCTGAAGCTTTCTTT
TRBJ2-1,.,TRBD1,TRBV18,CASSLGRDSSYNEQFF,TGTGCCAGCTCCCTTGGCCGGGACAGCTCCTACAATGAGCAGTTCTTC
TRBJ1-1,.,.,TRBV15,CATSSLHGTEAFF,TGTGCCACCAGCAGCCTCCATGGCACTGAAGCTTTCTTT
TRBJ2-7,.,TRBD2,TRBV7-2,CTSSLVLAGSYEQYF,TGTACCAGCAGCTTAGTACTAGCGGGGTCCTACGAGCAGTACTTC
TRBJ1-2,.,.,TRBV29-1,CSVGRSDTLNYGYTF,TGCAGCGTTGGGCGTAGCGACACCCTTAACTATGGCTACACCTTC
TRBJ2-1,.,.,TRBV7-9,CASSLEINPEQFF,TGTGCCAGCAGCTTAGAAATTAACCCTGAGCAGTTCTTC
TRBJ2-3,.,TRBD2,TRBV10-2,CASRRLAGRTDTQYF,TGCGCCAGCAGGCGACTAGCGGGACGCACAGATACGCAGTATTTT
TRBJ2-4,.,.,TRBV12-3/TRBV12-4,CASSLHNGQGWYF,TGTGCCAGCAGTTTACACAATGGGCAGGGGTGGTACTTC
TRBJ2-7,.,.,TRBV7-9,CASSLDGDSGYF,TGTGCCAGCAGCTTAGATGGGGACTCGGGGTACTTC
TRBJ2-1,few,.,TRBV5-1,CASSLAAGGATYNEQFF,TGCGCCAGCAGCTTGGCCGCAGGGGGGGCTACCTACAATGAGCAGTTCTTC
TRBJ2-5,.,TRBD2,TRBV10-3,CAISEGYGGAQETQYF,TGTGCCATCAGTGAGGGCTACGGGGGGGCCCAAGAGACCCAGTACTTC
TRBJ2-7,.,.,TRBV5-1,CASSFWYEQYF,TGCGCCAGCAGCTTCTGGTACGAGCAGTACTTC
TRBJ1-5,.,.,TRBV7-8,CASSFLAPVINQPQHF,TGTGCCAGCAGCTTTTTAGCACCGGTGATCAATCAGCCCCAGCATTTT
TRBJ2-4,few,.,TRBV6-6,CASSPRELAKNIQYF,TGTGCCAGCAGCCCCAGGGAACTAGCCAAAAACATTCAGTACTTC
TRBJ2-7,.,.,TRBV2,CASRGVGKSSYEQYF,TGTGCCAGCAGGGGCGTGGGCAAAAGCTCCTACGAGCAGTACTTC